These 29 T cell receptor beta chains were sequenced from one sample in a study of blood T cell repertoires in COVID-19. Measured with immunoSEQ multiplex PCR; TCRdb has only the in-frame clones, and not every one. The repertoire has about 320,000 clones, roughly 88% of them found once; the top ten carry 1.5% to 2%. Sequenced sample: peripheral blood. These receptors all stem from a woman in her forties or fifties with acute or convalescent COVID-19.

This rearrangement joins TRBV28 to TRBJ2-1; 8 bases line up with TRBD1. Germline-derived CDR1 and CDR2 are MDHEN and SYDVKM. The CDR3 loop spans 16 amino acids. Unmatched junction bases numbered 10, after V lost 5 bases and J lost 4 bases. The CDR3 DNA reads as TGTGCCAGCAGTCTTCGGGGTCAGGGGGCGTACAATGAGCAGTTCTTC. Protein product: CASSLRGQGAYNEQFF.

The V gene is TRBV6-4, the J gene TRBJ2-3; the match to TRBD2 covers 7 bases. CDR3 length: 14 amino acids. J lost 0 bases, V lost 10 bases, and 7 bases had no gene match. Germline loops: CDR1 MRHNA, CDR2 SNTAGT. The CDR3: CATKRETSTDTQYF. DNA of the CDR3: TGTGCCACAAAGCGGGAAACTAGCACAGATACGCAGTATTTT.

V and J are TRBV5-3 and TRBJ2-4; 10 bases align to TRBD1. TRBV5-3 falls under the ORF class, with uncertain function. CDR3 length: 18 amino acids. Losses at the gene ends were 2 bases for V and 1 base for J; bases not matched to a gene: 9. The CDR3 bases are TGTGCCAGAAGCTTCGGGGGACAGGGGAAGGGTGCCAAAAACATTCAGTACTTC. Translated: CARSFGGQGKGAKNIQYF.

V and J are TRBV19 and TRBJ2-7; D uncertain. From germline, CDR1 is LNHDA and CDR2 SQIVND (reference sequence). V was trimmed by 1 base and J by 4 bases, leaving 8 bases between them. This CDR3 region has 13 residues. The CDR3 DNA is TGTGCCAGTAGTATAGTTTTGCTATACGAGCAGTACTTC. The encoded protein is CASSIVLLYEQYF.

The chain recombines TRBV6-5 with TRBJ1-4; the D is unclear. V was shortened by 6 bases and J by 5 bases, with 10 bases between the two germline ends. The germline gives CDR1 MNHEY, CDR2 SVGAGI. CDR3 length: 13 amino acids. The CDR3 reads CASRGSENEKLFF. CDR3 sequence (DNA): TGTGCCAGCAGAGGGAGCGAGAATGAAAAACTGTTTTTT.

The chain recombines TRBV2 with TRBJ2-2; tentatively, D is TRBD2 (5 bases). This CDR3 contains 14 residues. Germline values: CDR1 SNHLY, CDR2 FYNNEI. V lost 5 bases to trimming and J lost 5 bases, with 12 bases between them. CDR3 region: CASSPGSGTGELFF. As DNA, the CDR3 is TGTGCCAGCAGTCCTGGGTCGGGGACCGGGGAGCTGTTTTTT.

The V call is TRBV14, the J call TRBJ2-1; D not resolved. This CDR3 comprises 13 residues. CDR1 is SGHDN and CDR2 is FVKESK in the germline V gene. V gave up 0 bases and J gave up 10 bases, with 10 bases separating them. The CDR3 protein is CASSQDLVQEQFF. In DNA, the CDR3 is TGTGCCAGCAGCCAAGATCTAGTTCAGGAGCAGTTCTTC.

V is TRBV2 and J is TRBJ2-7, with a tentative D call TRBD2 (5 bases). From germline, CDR1 is SNHLY and CDR2 FYNNEI. Trimming pared 2 bases from V and 3 bases from J, leaving 11 bases between. The CDR3 sequence is 14 residues long. The CDR3 region has the DNA TGTGCCAGCAGTGAATCCGGGATCGACTACGAGCAGTACTTC. This gives the protein CASSESGIDYEQYF.

The chain recombines TRBV6-2 or TRBV6-3 with TRBJ1-1; 9 nucleotides align to TRBD1. The V and J ends lost 2 bases and 3 bases, in that order; junction bases with no gene match: 13. The germline V gene encodes CDR1 MNHEY and CDR2 SVGEGT. CDR3 length: 18 residues. The CDR3 nucleotides read TGTGCCAGCAGTTACGGCTGGGACAGGGTCCCATCGGACACTGAAGCTTTCTTT. This encodes CASSYGWDRVPSDTEAFF.

On this clone: Different DNA sequences within this sample yield the same CDR3. The J gene is TRBJ2-1, the V gene TRBV27, with 11 bases that match TRBD2. The CDR3 runs 15 residues. The germline V gene encodes CDR1 MNHEY and CDR2 SMNVEV (reference sequence). The J segment lost 3 bases and the V segment lost 5 bases, leaving 3 bases of the junction unmatched. The CDR3 DNA is TGTGCCAGCAGTCGTACTAGCGGGAGCTACAATGAGCAGTTCTTC. Protein product: CASSRTSGSYNEQFF.

This clone showed up just a few times. V usage is TRBV28 and J usage is TRBJ2-3, with 7 nucleotides matching TRBD2. V was pared by 2 bases and J by 5 bases, with 7 bases of the junction left unmatched. Germline lookup yields CDR1 MDHEN and CDR2 SYDVKM. The CDR3 consists of 15 residues. The CDR3 sequence: CASSLVGEGIDTQYF. CDR3 bases: TGTGCCAGCAGTTTAGTCGGGGAGGGGATAGATACGCAGTATTTT.

The chain recombines TRBV28 with TRBJ1-6; D is possibly TRBD1 (5 bases). The CDR3 has 15 amino acids. Germline assignment: CDR1 MDHEN and CDR2 SYDVKM. Trimming took 7 bases from V and 9 from J, leaving 19 bases between them. CDR3 residues: CASIPIRDGSSPLHF. The CDR3 region has the DNA TGTGCCAGCATCCCGATCCGGGACGGGAGTTCACCCCTCCACTTT.

CDR3 coding DNA: TGCGCCAGCAGCCAAGATATGGTCGGGAACGGGGAGCTGTTTTTT. Amino acid sequence: CASSQDMVGNGELFF. The rearrangement uses TRBV4-1 and TRBJ2-2, with D maybe TRBD2 (5 bases). The ends were cut back, 0 bases at V and 7 bases at J, with 12 bases in the middle. Germline assignment: CDR1 MGHRA and CDR2 YSYEKL. This CDR3 is built from 15 residues.

The chain links TRBV13 to TRBJ1-4; possibly TRBD1 for D (6 bases). Germline values: CDR1 PRHDT, CDR2 FYEKMQ (reference sequence). Trimming removed 5 bases at V and 3 bases at J, with 13 bases between. This CDR3 has 15 residues. The CDR3 sequence: CASSLSGGPNEKLFF. CDR3 nucleotides: TGTGCCAGCAGCCTGTCGGGGGGGCCTAATGAAAAACTGTTTTTT.

The V call is TRBV27, the J call TRBJ2-7; TRBD2 matches 7 bases. The CDR3 sequence is 15 residues long. The junction had 10 bases not matched to a gene; V was cut back by 6 bases and J by 2 bases. Germline V gene lookup returns CDR1 MNHEY and CDR2 SMNVEV (reference sequence). CDR3 in amino acids: CASRQALGRAYEQYF. DNA for the CDR3: TGTGCCAGCAGACAAGCCCTAGGGAGGGCCTACGAGCAGTACTTC.

This clone turned up a few times. The chain combines TRBV28 with TRBJ2-7, with TRBD1 identical over 10 bases. The trim removed 6 bases at V and 3 bases at J, leaving 8 bases unmatched. Germline V gene lookup returns CDR1 MDHEN and CDR2 SYDVKM. CDR3 size: 15 residues. The chain's CDR3 is CASRSGTGANYEQYF. Here the CDR3 DNA reads TGTGCCAGCAGATCCGGGACAGGGGCCAACTACGAGCAGTACTTC. Supplemented by reference TRBV28 and TRBJ2-7, the full variable domain reads DVKVTQSSRYLVKRTGEKVFLECVQDMDHENMFWYRQDPGLGLRLIYFSYDVKMKEKGDIPEGYSVSREKKERFSLILESASTNQTSMYLCASRSGTGANYEQYFGPGTRLTVT.

V usage is TRBV5-4 and J usage is TRBJ2-7; 14 bases match TRBD2. Germline loops: CDR1 SGHNT, CDR2 YYREEE (reference sequence). V trimming: 4 bases; J trimming: 7 bases; junction bases outside the gene matches: 10. The CDR3 is 16 residues long. In DNA, the CDR3 is TGTGCCAGCAGCGTTGGGGGACTAGCGGGGGTTGGGGAGCAGTACTTC. As protein: CASSVGGLAGVGEQYF.

This clone came up once. This chain connects TRBV3-1 (or the pseudogene TRBV3-2) to TRBJ2-7; 7 bases map to TRBD2. The junction had 4 bases not matched to a gene; V was cut back by 0 bases and J by 5 bases. The CDR3 is made up of 14 amino acids. Germline CDR1 reads LGHDT; CDR2 reads YNNKEL (reference sequence). The CDR3 loop reads CASSQDGRLHEQYF. The DNA for the CDR3 is TGTGCCAGCAGCCAAGACGGGAGGTTACACGAGCAGTACTTC.

This chain connects TRBV5-1 to TRBJ2-7; TRBD2 matches 13 bases. The CDR3 covers 14 residues. The J segment lost 7 bases and the V segment lost 2 bases, leaving 3 bases of the junction unmatched. The germline V gene encodes CDR1 SGHRS and CDR2 YFSETQ. The CDR3 DNA sequence: TGCGCCAGCAGCTTAATGACTAGCGGGGGGGAGCAGTACTTC. Its translation: CASSLMTSGGEQYF.

V usage is TRBV7-2 and J usage is TRBJ2-7, with TRBD2 matching over 7 bases. V gave up 5 bases and J gave up 3 bases; unmatched junction bases: 7. This CDR3 comprises 14 residues. Germline loops: CDR1 SGHTA, CDR2 FQGNSA. CDR3 in DNA: TGTGCCAGCAGCCCACCATGGGGGGGCTACGAGCAGTACTTC. Protein sequence: CASSPPWGGYEQYF. The entire variable domain, with the rest obtained from reference TRBV7-2 and TRBJ2-7, is as follows: GAGVSQSPSNKVTEKGKDVELRCDPISGHTALYWYRQSLGQGLEFLIYFQGNSAPDKSGLPSDRFSAERTGGSVSTLTIQRTQQEDSAVYLCASSPPWGGYEQYFGPGTRLTVT.

This chain uses TRBV28 with TRBJ1-5; D is undetermined. The CDR3 extends over 15 amino acids. Trimming left V 6 bases short and J 0 bases short, with 12 bases between. CDR1 MDHEN and CDR2 SYDVKM come from the germline V gene. The CDR3 spells CASSSPSFSNQPQHF. In DNA form, the CDR3 reads TGTGCCAGCAGCTCCCCAAGCTTTAGCAATCAGCCCCAGCATTTT. Full variable domain (outside the CDR3, taken from reference TRBV28 and TRBJ1-5): DVKVTQSSRYLVKRTGEKVFLECVQDMDHENMFWYRQDPGLGLRLIYFSYDVKMKEKGDIPEGYSVSREKKERFSLILESASTNQTSMYLCASSSPSFSNQPQHFGDGTRLSIL.

This chain joins TRBV3-1 (or the pseudogene TRBV3-2) and TRBJ1-4, with D hard to call. The germline V and J ends were trimmed by 3 bases and 5 bases, with 4 bases remaining between them. The germline gives CDR1 LGHDT, CDR2 YNNKEL (reference sequence). The CDR3 has 12 residues. CDR3 amino acids: CASSHGNEKLFF. The CDR3 DNA follows: TGTGCCAGCAGCCACGGGAATGAAAAACTGTTTTTT.

The V and J genes are TRBV19 and TRBJ1-4; D is perhaps TRBD1 (5 bases). V shed 7 bases and J shed 0 bases, with 9 bases lying between them. The length of the CDR3 is 14 residues. The germline V gene has CDR1 LNHDA and CDR2 SQIVND (reference sequence). CDR3 in DNA: TGTGCCAGTACCGAACAGGCAACTAATGAAAAACTGTTTTTT. Translated, it gives CASTEQATNEKLFF.

The genes are TRBV27 and TRBJ2-1, with 8 bases lining up with TRBD1. The V segment lost 4 bases and the J segment 2 bases; nucleotides outside the gene matches: 7. The germline V gene encodes CDR1 MNHEY and CDR2 SMNVEV (reference sequence). The CDR3 spans 16 residues. This CDR3 is CASSSGQGLAYNEQFF. Here the CDR3 DNA reads TGTGCCAGCAGTTCCGGACAGGGATTGGCCTACAATGAGCAGTTCTTC.

V is TRBV30 and J is TRBJ2-7; D is uncertain. There are 11 residues in the CDR3. The ends were cut back, 2 bases at V and 3 bases at J, with 5 bases in the middle. CDR1 and CDR2 from the germline V gene are GTSNPN and SVGIG (reference sequence). The CDR3 reads CAWSISYEQYF. CDR3 bases: TGTGCCTGGAGTATTAGCTACGAGCAGTACTTC.

The chain has TRBV25-1 and TRBJ2-1, with D maybe TRBD1 (5 bases). The V gene's germline CDR1 is MGHDK and CDR2 SYGVNS. Between the trimmed V and J ends, which lost 6 bases and 8 bases, there was a span of 20 bases. CDR3 length equals 15 residues. The CDR3 DNA reads TGTGCCAGCAGGACGCAACGGCCCGGACAAGATGAGCAGTTCTTC. Its translation is CASRTQRPGQDEQFF.

The chain combines TRBV24-1 with TRBJ2-3; D remains ambiguous. The CDR3 is made up of 15 amino acids. CDR1 is KGHDR, CDR2 SFDVKD, per germline. Trimming removed 3 bases at V and 1 base at J, with 10 bases between. As DNA, the CDR3 is TGTGCCACCAGTGATGCGTTATTACGCACAGATACGCAGTATTTT. Translated, it gives CATSDALLRTDTQYF.

The gene calls are TRBV30 and TRBJ1-1; TRBD1 aligns across 8 bases. V shed 3 bases and J 3 bases; nucleotides not matched to a gene: 15. The CDR3 runs 17 residues. Germline assignment: CDR1 GTSNPN and CDR2 SVGIG (reference sequence). CDR3 protein: CAWRNGWAGGGDTEAFF. The CDR3 bases are TGTGCCTGGAGAAACGGATGGGCAGGGGGCGGCGACACTGAAGCTTTCTTT.

This sequence joins TRBV28 and TRBJ2-7; D gene uncertain. In germline, CDR1 is MDHEN, CDR2 SYDVKM. V was cut by 8 bases and J by 0 bases, with 11 bases left in between. This CDR3 region has 13 residues. The CDR3 DNA sequence: TGTGCCAGCTTTGGCGGAGTCTCCTACGAGCAGTACTTC. Translating gives CASFGGVSYEQYF.